This is a list of T cell receptor beta chains from one sample in a study of beta chain features in type 1 diabetes. TCRdb's copy holds only in-frame clones and misses some; the assay was immunoSEQ multiplex PCR. This table holds 450,000 to 600,000 clones, approximately 30% found once. The sequenced material came from naive CD4+ T cells from blood. The receptors were sampled from a man aged 18 to 35 in good health. CDR3s include the opening cysteine and the closing phenylalanine or tryptophan. The D gene is left open where the match is weak. Only part of the rows carry a size: once, few, many, or a class if the clone is expanded.

V gene	clone size	J gene	D gene	CDR3 protein	CDR3 DNA
TRBV28	-	TRBJ2-3	-	CASSLPPAGSSTDTQYF	TGTGCCAGCAGTTTACCCCCTGCGGGCTCTAGCACAGATACGCAGTATTTT
TRBV21-1	-	TRBJ2-1	-	CASNRGGYNEQFF	TGTGCCAGCAACCGGGGAGGATACAATGAGCAGTTCTTC
TRBV25-1	few	TRBJ2-7	-	CASSHLENREQYF	TGTGCCAGCAGCCATCTGGAGAATCGCGAGCAGTACTTC
TRBV5-1	few	TRBJ2-3	-	CASSFAPGDTQYF	TGCGCCAGCAGCTTTGCTCCAGGTGATACGCAGTATTTT
TRBV27	few	TRBJ2-6	TRBD1	CASSSSRDRPFGGANVLTF	TGTGCCAGCAGTTCTAGTAGGGACAGGCCCTTCGGTGGGGCCAACGTCCTGACTTTC
TRBV29-1	few	TRBJ2-1	TRBD2	CSVDKVAGGNEQFF	TGCAGCGTTGATAAAGTAGCGGGAGGAAATGAGCAGTTCTTC
TRBV11-3	few	TRBJ2-4	TRBD2	CASSIESSGIQYF	TGTGCCAGCAGCATCGAGTCTAGCGGCATTCAGTACTTC
TRBV4-3	once	TRBJ1-3	-	CASSQSSSGNTIYF	TGCGCCAGCAGCCAGAGCTCCTCTGGAAACACCATATATTTT
TRBV7-2	few	TRBJ2-3	TRBD2	CASSILAGVPDTQYF	TGTGCCAGCAGCATTCTAGCGGGAGTACCAGATACGCAGTATTTT
TRBV5-6	few	TRBJ2-3	TRBD1	CASSLAGTGGAGTDTQYF	TGTGCCAGCAGCTTGGCCGGGACAGGGGGCGCCGGCACAGATACGCAGTATTTT
TRBV2	few	TRBJ1-5	-	CASTVDRNQPQHF	TGTGCCAGCACTGTCGACAGGAATCAGCCCCAGCATTTT
TRBV5-1	-	TRBJ2-7	TRBD2	CASSHGTSGRYEQYF	TGCGCCAGCAGCCACGGGACTAGCGGGAGGTACGAGCAGTACTTC
TRBV30	-	TRBJ2-3	-	CAWSVSGTDTQYF	TGTGCCTGGAGTGTTTCCGGTACAGATACGCAGTATTTT
TRBV9	few	TRBJ2-1	-	CASSVLASSSYNEQFF	TGTGCCAGCAGTGTACTAGCTTCGAGCTCCTACAATGAGCAGTTCTTC
TRBV9	-	TRBJ2-7	-	CASSPLAAVSYEQYF	TGTGCCAGCAGCCCCTTAGCGGCCGTCTCCTACGAGCAGTACTTC
TRBV30	few	TRBJ1-2	-	CASLGKASYGYTF	TGTGCCTCCCTGGGGAAGGCCTCCTATGGCTACACCTTC
TRBV7-6	few	TRBJ2-7	-	CASSSLSGNYEQYF	TGTGCCAGCAGCTCCCTCAGCGGAAACTACGAGCAGTACTTC
TRBV30	-	TRBJ2-1	TRBD2	CAWSVGTSGSWNEQFF	TGTGCCTGGAGTGTAGGGACTAGCGGGAGTTGGAATGAGCAGTTCTTC
TRBV4-3	few	TRBJ2-2	-	CASSQDYRADGELFF	TGCGCCAGCAGCCAAGATTACAGGGCGGACGGGGAGCTGTTTTTT
TRBV9	-	TRBJ2-7	TRBD1	CASSAAGGAPNEQYF	TGTGCCAGCAGCGCCGCAGGGGGCGCCCCAAACGAGCAGTACTTC
TRBV6-5	few	TRBJ2-3	-	CASRTSGNTQYF	TGTGCCAGCAGGACGAGTGGGAATACGCAGTATTTT
TRBV29-1	-	TRBJ2-7	TRBD1	CSAHRGHEQYF	TGCAGCGCTCACAGGGGACACGAGCAGTACTTC
TRBV7-3	-	TRBJ2-1	-	CASSRGGSYNEQFF	TGTGCCAGCAGCCGTGGAGGCTCCTACAATGAGCAGTTCTTC
TRBV9	few	TRBJ1-2	-	CASSSNRRGGYGYTF	TGTGCCAGCAGCAGCAACAGACGGGGCGGGTATGGCTACACCTTC
TRBV12-5	few	TRBJ2-4	-	CASGPGRAAKNIQYF	TGTGCTAGTGGTCCCGGTCGGGCAGCCAAAAACATTCAGTACTTC
TRBV5-4	-	TRBJ2-7	-	CASSFYSYEQYF	TGTGCCAGCAGCTTCTATAGCTACGAGCAGTACTTC
TRBV10-3	-	TRBJ2-5	TRBD1	CAITSDRQETQYF	TGTGCCATCACCTCGGACAGGCAAGAGACCCAGTACTTC
TRBV30	-	TRBJ2-6	TRBD1	CAWRGRDRGSAGANVLTF	TGTGCCTGGAGGGGCCGCGACAGGGGGAGCGCTGGGGCCAACGTCCTGACTTTC
TRBV7-3	few	TRBJ1-2	-	CASSLDGAGYTF	TGTGCCAGCAGCTTGGATGGGGCTGGCTACACCTTC
TRBV30	-	TRBJ2-7	TRBD1	CAWSAPTGIYEQYF	TGTGCCTGGAGTGCTCCGACAGGGATCTACGAGCAGTACTTC
TRBV18	-	TRBJ2-3	-	CASSPLTPYTDTQYF	TGTGCCAGCTCACCACTGACGCCCTACACAGATACGCAGTATTTT
TRBV28	-	TRBJ2-7	-	CASSLSPWQSYEQYF	TGTGCCAGCAGTTTATCCCCCTGGCAGTCCTACGAGCAGTACTTC
TRBV30	-	TRBJ2-5	-	CAWSLAGDHQETQYF	TGTGCCTGGAGTCTTGCAGGGGACCACCAAGAGACCCAGTACTTC
TRBV7-9	-	TRBJ2-1	TRBD2	CASSSLAGVEEQFF	TGTGCCAGCAGCTCCCTAGCGGGAGTGGAAGAGCAGTTCTTC
TRBV7-9	few	TRBJ2-6	-	CASSLGGYGPGANVLTF	TGTGCCAGCAGCTTAGGCGGGTACGGACCTGGGGCCAACGTCCTGACTTTC
TRBV29-1	-	TRBJ2-7	-	CSVPGQTTYEQYF	TGCAGCGTTCCGGGACAAACAACCTACGAGCAGTACTTC
TRBV10-3	few	TRBJ2-7	-	CVAGRDAEQYF	TGTGTCGCAGGCAGGGATGCCGAGCAGTACTTC
TRBV19	-	TRBJ2-6	-	CATITGANVLTF	TGTGCCACCATAACAGGGGCCAACGTCCTGACTTTC
TRBV7-2	few	TRBJ2-7	-	CASSSGQPYEQYF	TGTGCCAGCAGCTCCGGGCAGCCCTACGAGCAGTACTTC
TRBV6-6	few	TRBJ2-1	-	CASSYRRDLNEQFF	TGTGCCAGCAGTTACCGCCGGGACTTGAATGAGCAGTTCTTC
TRBV19	few	TRBJ2-1	-	CASNIPGRDYNEQFF	TGTGCCAGTAATATTCCGGGACGAGACTACAATGAGCAGTTCTTC